This is a list of T cell receptor beta chains from one sample in a study of cytomegalovirus exposure and HLA in healthy donors. The repertoire was sequenced with immunoSEQ multiplex PCR; TCRdb's copy has only in-frame clones and lacks some. This sample has 150,000 to 200,000 clones; over 80% occur once, and the top ten carry 2% to 2.5%. The source material was PBMCs. The receptors derive from a man aged 25 to 40 in good health and CMV-seropositive. CDR3s include the opening cysteine and the closing phenylalanine or tryptophan. Each record gives: D gene, J gene, CDR3 length, clone size, V gene, CDR3 DNA, CDR3 protein. A D gene is named only where the DNA matches it firmly. Rows may omit the clone size; those that give it use once, few, many or a size class.

>TRBD1|TRBJ2-7|14|NA|TRBV18
TGTGCCAGCTCACCCCGACAGGGGGCCTACGAGCAGTACTTC
CASSPRQGAYEQYF
>NA|TRBJ2-3|16|NA|TRBV7-9
TGTGCCAGCAGCTTAGGCAGGACGGGGTACACAGATACGCAGTATTTT
CASSLGRTGYTDTQYF
>NA|TRBJ1-2|16|NA|TRBV9
TGTGCCAGCAGCGTCGCGATCCCCGCCCGGAGCTATGGCTACACCTTC
CASSVAIPARSYGYTF
>TRBD1|TRBJ2-7|15|NA|TRBV9
TGTGCCAGCAGCGTAACTGGGACAGGGGGCGACAAGCAGTACTTC
CASSVTGTGGDKQYF
>TRBD1|TRBJ1-1|12|NA|TRBV6-6
TGTGCCAGCAGTAACAGGGGGCCGTGGGCTTTCTTT
CASSNRGPWAFF
>TRBD1|TRBJ2-5|15|NA|TRBV7-6
TGTGCCAGCAGCCTGGGACAGGGGCTGGGGGAGACCCAGTACTTC
CASSLGQGLGETQYF
>TRBD1|TRBJ1-2|16|NA|TRBV9
TGTGCCAGCAGCCCCCGGACAGGCCGAGCTAACTATGGCTACACCTTC
CASSPRTGRANYGYTF
>TRBD1|TRBJ1-2|15|once|TRBV5-6
TGTGCCAGCAGCTTAGTGACAGGGGGCTATTATGGCTACACCTTC
CASSLVTGGYYGYTF
>TRBD1|TRBJ2-2|15|NA|TRBV6-5
TGTGCCAGCAGACAAAACAGGGGGCAGGGCGGGGAGCTGTTTTTT
CASRQNRGQGGELFF
>NA|TRBJ1-2|16|NA|TRBV12-2
TGTGCAAGTCGCTGCGGAAGGACAGGGGGCAGGTATGGCTACACCTTC
CASRCGRTGGRYGYTF
>NA|TRBJ1-2|14|NA|TRBV2
TGTGCCAGCAGTACCCAGGGAACTAACTATGGCTACACCTTC
CASSTQGTNYGYTF
>NA|TRBJ2-7|13|NA|TRBV6-5
TGTGCCAGCAGTCCACAGGGTTTCCACGAGCAGTACTTC
CASSPQGFHEQYF
>NA|TRBJ1-1|15|NA|TRBV6-1
TGTGCCAGCAGTGACCCGGGACACGCGAACACTGAAGCTTTCTTT
CASSDPGHANTEAFF
>NA|TRBJ1-2|14|NA|TRBV27
TGTGCCAGCGGATTGGGCGGGACTAACTATGGCTACACCTTC
CASGLGGTNYGYTF
>NA|TRBJ2-3|13|NA|TRBV30
TGTGCCTGGAGTGAGGACAACACAGATACGCAGTATTTT
CAWSEDNTDTQYF
>NA|TRBJ1-3|17|once|TRBV7-8
TGTGCCAGCAGCCCCCCCTGGGGACTTATGGATGGAAACACCATATATTTT
CASSPPWGLMDGNTIYF
>TRBD1|TRBJ1-6|16|NA|TRBV5-1
TGCGCCAGCAGCGAGGGACAGGGAGTGGTAAATTCACCCCTCCACTTT
CASSEGQGVVNSPLHF
>TRBD2|TRBJ2-2|18|NA|TRBV5-4
TGTGCCAGCAGCTTGCGGCTAGCGGGGGGGCGGGACACCGGGGAGCTGTTTTTT
CASSLRLAGGRDTGELFF
>TRBD2|TRBJ2-5|15|NA|TRBV4-1
TGCGCCAGCAGCCTCCTAGCGGGGGGGCAAGAGACCCAGTACTTC
CASSLLAGGQETQYF
>NA|TRBJ1-5|13|NA|TRBV15
TGTGCCACCAGCAGAGACAGGGGAAGGACCCAGCATTTT
CATSRDRGRTQHF
>NA|TRBJ2-3|15|NA|TRBV7-9
TGTGCCAGCAGCTTAGGTCTTAGGGAGGCAGATACGCAGTATTTT
CASSLGLREADTQYF
>NA|TRBJ2-7|16|NA|TRBV4-3
TGCGCCAGCAGCCATGATAGACTGATGCCTAGCTACGAGCAGTACTTC
CASSHDRLMPSYEQYF
>NA|TRBJ1-2|13|NA|TRBV7-9
TGTGCCAGCAGCGACAGAACTAACTATGGCTACACCTTC
CASSDRTNYGYTF
>NA|TRBJ1-4|17|NA|TRBV4-3
TGCGCCAGCAGCCAAAAACTCGCAGGTGTCCTAAATGAAAAACTGTTTTTT
CASSQKLAGVLNEKLFF
>NA|TRBJ1-6|16|NA|TRBV5-1
TGCGCCAGCAGCCTCGGGAACAGGGAGCCTAGGTCACCCCTCCACTTT
CASSLGNREPRSPLHF
>TRBD1|TRBJ2-5|13|NA|TRBV7-2
TGTGCCAGCAGCTGGACAGGGCAAGAGACCCAGTACTTC
CASSWTGQETQYF
>NA|TRBJ1-6|12|NA|TRBV5-6
TGTGCCAGCAGCCCTATCGATTCACCCCTCCACTTT
CASSPIDSPLHF
>NA|TRBJ1-1|15|NA|TRBV5-4
TGTGCCAGCAGCCAGGGCGCGGCGACGAACACTGAAGCTTTCTTT
CASSQGAATNTEAFF
>TRBD2|TRBJ2-1|15|few|TRBV6-4
TGTGCCAGCAGTGACTCGCGGGGGGGCCACAATGAGCAGTTCTTC
CASSDSRGGHNEQFF
>TRBD1|TRBJ2-5|14|NA|TRBV7-9
TGTGCCAGCAGCACCGGACAGGGCGGGGAGACCCAGTACTTC
CASSTGQGGETQYF
>NA|TRBJ2-3|14|NA|TRBV29-1
TGCAGCGTTGAAATCCCAGGGGTGGCAGATACGCAGTATTTT
CSVEIPGVADTQYF
>TRBD1|TRBJ2-7|16|NA|TRBV6-6
TGTGCCAGCAGTTACCCGGTTGGACAGGGGGTGTGGGAGCAGTACTTC
CASSYPVGQGVWEQYF
>NA|TRBJ1-4|13|NA|TRBV4-3
TGCGCCAGCAGCCAACAAGGAGGGGAAAAACTGTTTTTT
CASSQQGGEKLFF
>TRBD1|TRBJ2-7|14|NA|TRBV5-1
TGCGCCAGCAGCACGACCGGGACAGGCGACGAGCAGTACTTC
CASSTTGTGDEQYF
>TRBD1|TRBJ2-7|14|NA|TRBV19
TGTGCCAGTAGTACGACAGGGTATACCTACGAGCAGTACTTC
CASSTTGYTYEQYF
>NA|TRBJ1-2|12|few|TRBV2
TGTGCCAGCAGTGCCGAGGGCTATGGCTACACCTTC
CASSAEGYGYTF
>TRBD2|TRBJ2-3|13|NA|TRBV6-1
TGTGCCATCGGACTAGCGGGGACAGATACGCAGTATTTT
CAIGLAGTDTQYF
>NA|TRBJ2-3|15|NA|TRBV7-8
TGTGCCAGCAGCTTGATGAGCGTTCCTGGAGATACGCAGTATTTT
CASSLMSVPGDTQYF
>NA|TRBJ2-7|13|NA|TRBV5-1
TGCGCCAGCAGCCCGGACGGGAGCTACGAGCAGTACTTC
CASSPDGSYEQYF
>NA|TRBJ1-1|14|once|TRBV5-1
TGCGCCAGCAGCTTTGACGGACAGAACACTGAAGCTTTCTTT
CASSFDGQNTEAFF
>NA|TRBJ2-3|15|NA|TRBV2
TGTGCCAGCAGTGAAGGGTTGGGGCAATCGGATACGCAGTATTTT
CASSEGLGQSDTQYF
>NA|TRBJ1-1|14|NA|TRBV4-3
TGCGCCAGCAGCCAAGACTCTTGGGGGGCTGAAGCTTTCTTT
CASSQDSWGAEAFF
>NA|TRBJ2-7|16|NA|TRBV14
TGTGCCAGCAGCCTCCCCCGGGGTAGCGTCAGCTACGAGCAGTACTTC
CASSLPRGSVSYEQYF
>TRBD2|TRBJ2-6|17|NA|TRBV7-2
TGTGCCAGCAGCTCCGGACTAGGCTTCTCTGGGGCCAACGTCCTGACTTTC
CASSSGLGFSGANVLTF
>TRBD1|TRBJ2-1|14|NA|TRBV29-1
TGCAGCGTAGGTGGACAGGGAGGATACAATGAGCAGTTCTTC
CSVGGQGGYNEQFF
>NA|TRBJ2-3|10|NA|TRBV27
TGTGCCAGCCGGGGAGATACGCAGTATTTT
CASRGDTQYF
>TRBD1|TRBJ2-1|14|NA|TRBV29-1
TGCAGCGTTGAGGGACAGGAGCTATCCAATGAGCAGTTCTTC
CSVEGQELSNEQFF
>NA|TRBJ1-2|11|NA|TRBV7-6
TGTGCCAGCAGCTTATCACAGGGCTACACCTTC
CASSLSQGYTF
>TRBD1|TRBJ1-1|14|NA|TRBV7-9
TGTGCCAGCAGCACGGGACAGCCGAACACTGAAGCTTTCTTT
CASSTGQPNTEAFF
>NA|TRBJ2-3|15|NA|TRBV6-5
TGTGCCAGCAGTTACCAGGTGTCGAGCACAGATACGCAGTATTTT
CASSYQVSSTDTQYF
>NA|TRBJ1-2|11|NA|TRBV2
TGTGCCAGCGATGGGGCGGACGGCTACACCTTC
CASDGADGYTF
>TRBD1|TRBJ2-5|14|NA|TRBV18
TGTGCCAGCTCGTACAGGGGAATAGGGGAGACCCAGTACTTC
CASSYRGIGETQYF
>NA|TRBJ2-7|12|few|TRBV12-5
TGTGCTAGTGGACAGCCTCCTGGGGAGCAGTACTTC
CASGQPPGEQYF
>NA|TRBJ2-5|12|NA|TRBV5-1
TGCGCCAGCAGCTTCTCGGGGGAGACCCAGTACTTC
CASSFSGETQYF
>NA|TRBJ2-5|12|NA|TRBV14
TGTGCCAGCAGCCAAGGGCGGGGCTTCCAGTACTTC
CASSQGRGFQYF